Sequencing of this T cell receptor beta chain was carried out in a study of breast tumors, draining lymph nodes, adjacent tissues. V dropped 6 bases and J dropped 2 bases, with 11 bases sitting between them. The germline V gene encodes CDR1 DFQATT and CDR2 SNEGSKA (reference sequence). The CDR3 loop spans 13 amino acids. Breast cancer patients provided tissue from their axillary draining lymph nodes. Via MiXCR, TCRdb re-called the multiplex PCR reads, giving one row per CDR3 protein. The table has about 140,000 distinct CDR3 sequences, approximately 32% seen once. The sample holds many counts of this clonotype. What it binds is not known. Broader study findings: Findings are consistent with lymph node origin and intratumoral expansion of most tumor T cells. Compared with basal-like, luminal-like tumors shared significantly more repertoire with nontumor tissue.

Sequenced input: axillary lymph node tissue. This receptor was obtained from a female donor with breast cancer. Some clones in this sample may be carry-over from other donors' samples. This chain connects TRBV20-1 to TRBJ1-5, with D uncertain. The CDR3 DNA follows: TGCAGTGCGGGCAACCCAGGCAATCAGCCCCAGCATTTT. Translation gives CSAGNPGNQPQHF.